Each of the 14 T cell receptor beta chains below was sequenced from the same sample in a study of shared clonotypes between healthy human individuals. The repertoire was sequenced with immunoSEQ multiplex PCR; TCRdb's copy has only in-frame clones and lacks some. The sample gives millions of clones, more than 85% of which show up once; 0.39% is in the top ten. Sequenced material: naive CD4+ T cells from PBMCs. Subset indicated: CD45RA+ positively selected. These receptors all come from a man between 18 and 29 years old in good health. Some clones in this sample may be carry-over from other donors' samples.

Details on this clone: In the same sample, other DNA sequences code for this CDR3. This chain joins TRBV10-3 and TRBJ1-5; 9 positions match TRBD1. From germline, CDR1 is ENHRY and CDR2 SYGVKD. CDR3 length: 16 amino acids. Trimming took 6 bases from V and 0 from J; bases not matched to a gene: 6. CDR3 coding DNA: TGTGCCATCAGCGAACAGGGGGCGCTTAGCAATCAGCCCCAGCATTTT. Its translation: CAISEQGALSNQPQHF.

The J gene is TRBJ2-7, the V gene TRBV28; TRBD2 is a possible D gene (6 bases). There are 15 residues in the CDR3. CDR1 is MDHEN and CDR2 is SYDVKM in the germline V gene. V was clipped by 5 bases and J by 2 bases, with 16 bases between them. DNA for the CDR3: TGTGCCAGCAGTCTCCTTGATAGCGGTCCCTACGAGCAGTACTTC. It specifies CASSLLDSGPYEQYF.

J is TRBJ2-3 and V is TRBV7-9; the D gene is possibly TRBD2 (5 bases). This CDR3 spans 16 amino acids. V gave up 5 bases and J gave up 4 bases, with 19 bases separating them. Germline lookup yields CDR1 SEHNR and CDR2 FQNEAQ (reference sequence). The CDR3 DNA sequence: TGTGCCAGCAGCCCAGGACTCGGCGGCTTGGCAGATACGCAGTATTTT. It translates to CASSPGLGGLADTQYF.

V usage is TRBV7-9 and J usage is TRBJ2-5, with D possibly TRBD2 on 6 matching bases. Germline lookup yields CDR1 SEHNR and CDR2 FQNEAQ (reference sequence). The CDR3 has 14 amino acids. V was shortened by 4 bases and J by 5 bases, with 14 bases between the two germline ends. CDR3: CASSSAEGRETQYF. The CDR3 nucleotides read TGTGCCAGCAGCTCTGCGGAGGGGCGGGAGACCCAGTACTTC.

This clone appeared a single time. The chain carries TRBV2 and TRBJ2-5; 9 positions agree with TRBD1. V was clipped by 5 bases and J by 4 bases; unmatched bases: 5. This CDR3 region has 14 residues. Germline V CDR1 and CDR2: SNHLY, FYNNEI. The CDR3 is CASSIRQGGETQYF. The CDR3 DNA is TGTGCCAGCAGTATTAGACAGGGGGGAGAGACCCAGTACTTC.

This sequence joins TRBV19 and TRBJ2-1; D is unclear. Germline V gives CDR1 LNHDA, CDR2 SQIVND (reference sequence). The CDR3 is made up of 13 amino acids. With 5 bases removed from V and 8 bases from J, the gap between germline ends came to 13 bases. The CDR3: CASSPDLSDEQFF. CDR3 nucleotides: TGTGCCAGTAGTCCCGACTTGTCGGATGAGCAGTTCTTC.

The V call is TRBV4-1, the J call TRBJ2-1; 11 bases match TRBD2. V was pared by 3 bases and J by 0 bases, with 19 bases of the junction left unmatched. Germline V gene sequence: CDR1 MGHRA, CDR2 YSYEKL. The length of the CDR3 is 22 residues. The CDR3 DNA sequence: TGCGCCAGCAGCCAGGAGCCGCCTAGCGGGAGGATTACCCCAAGCTCCTACAATGAGCAGTTCTTC. It yields the protein CASSQEPPSGRITPSSYNEQFF.

The chain recombines TRBV29-1 with TRBJ1-2; 7 bases fit TRBD1. The germline V gene has CDR1 SQVTM and CDR2 ANQGSEA. The CDR3 loop spans 14 amino acids. Trimming removed 5 bases from V and 2 bases from J; junction bases left unmatched: 8. The CDR3 nucleotides read TGCAGCGTTCAGCAGCACAGGGGCAACTATGGCTACACCTTC. This encodes CSVQQHRGNYGYTF. Full variable domain (remainder filled in from reference TRBV29-1 and TRBJ1-2): SAVISQKPSRDICQRGTSLTIQCQVDSQVTMMFWYRQQPGQSLTLIATANQGSEATYESGFVIDKFPISRPNLTFSTLTVSNMSPEDSSIYLCSVQQHRGNYGYTFGSGTRLTVV.

The CDR3 spells CSVSLGRASGYTF. DNA for the CDR3: TGCAGCGTTAGCTTGGGCAGGGCCAGTGGCTACACCTTC. The chain couples TRBV29-1 to TRBJ1-2; perhaps TRBD1 as D (5 bases). Germline CDR1 reads SQVTM; CDR2 reads ANQGSEA. V gave up 5 bases and J gave up 7 bases, with 17 bases separating them. This CDR3 contains 13 residues.

This clone was seen once. V gene TRBV5-1 combines with J gene TRBJ1-1; a weak D match, TRBD1 (6 bases). Germline V gives CDR1 SGHRS, CDR2 YFSETQ. The CDR3 covers 15 residues. The V and J ends lost 0 bases and 4 bases respectively, with 13 bases between them. This CDR3 is CASSLAALQGTEAFF. CDR3 nucleotide sequence: TGCGCCAGCAGCTTGGCGGCGCTACAGGGCACTGAAGCTTTCTTT. Looking up the rest from reference TRBV5-1 and TRBJ1-1 gives the full variable domain: KAGVTQTPRYLIKTRGQQVTLSCSPISGHRSVSWYQQTPGQGLQFLFEYFSETQRNKGNFPGRFSGRQFSNSRSEMNVSTLELGDSALYLCASSLAALQGTEAFFGQGTRLTVV.

V and J are TRBV5-4 and TRBJ2-7, with D unresolved. V dropped 4 bases and J dropped 2 bases, with 13 bases sitting between them. CDR1 and CDR2 (germline): SGHNT, YYREEE (reference sequence). This CDR3 has 14 residues. CDR3 residues: CASSLNVPPYEQYF. For the CDR3, the DNA is TGTGCCAGCAGCCTTAACGTCCCGCCCTACGAGCAGTACTTC.

This chain links TRBV4-3 with TRBJ2-1; D unclear. This CDR3 has 12 residues. CDR1 and CDR2 (germline): LGHNA, YSLEER. V shed 4 bases and J shed 3 bases, with 4 bases lying between them. The chain's CDR3 is CASSLVYNEQFF. For the CDR3, the DNA is TGCGCCAGCAGCCTTGTCTACAATGAGCAGTTCTTC.

The chain couples TRBV6-6 to TRBJ2-7; D might be TRBD1 (5 bases). The germline gives CDR1 MNHNY, CDR2 SVGAGI (reference sequence). V lost 2 bases and J lost 1, with 12 bases in between. The CDR3 is 15 amino acids. The CDR3 spells CASSYPTTGSYEQYF. In nucleotides, the CDR3 is TGTGCCAGCAGTTACCCCACTACAGGTTCCTACGAGCAGTACTTC.

This rearrangement joins TRBV5-1 to TRBJ2-3; 9 bases align to TRBD1. CDR3 length equals 15 residues. With 8 bases clipped from V and 1 base from J, the junction kept 8 bases outside the gene matches. Looked up from germline, CDR1 is SGHRS and CDR2 is YFSETQ. CDR3 nucleotide sequence: TGCGCCAGTCTCCGGACAGGGGTTGGCACAGATACGCAGTATTTT. It translates to CASLRTGVGTDTQYF.